The clone carrying this T cell receptor (beta chain) was detected a few times. Clones were sequenced by immunoSEQ multiplex PCR, and TCRdb holds only the in-frame ones, with some missing. The top ten clones hold about an eighth of a sample with approximately 94,000 clones, around 85% of them seen once. These data belong to a study of blood T cell repertoires in COVID-19. This receptor was identified in a man over 45 with active or convalescent COVID-19. The specimen sequenced was peripheral blood.

The CDR3 loop reads CASSQMGLAGDEQYF. CDR3 nucleotide sequence: TGCGCCAGCAGCCAGATGGGACTAGCGGGAGACGAGCAGTACTTC. V usage is TRBV5-1 and J usage is TRBJ2-7; 14 bases fit TRBD2. V lost 4 bases, J lost 5 bases, and 5 bases stayed unmatched. The germline CDR1 and CDR2 sequences are SGHRS and YFSETQ. This CDR3 is 15 amino acids long.